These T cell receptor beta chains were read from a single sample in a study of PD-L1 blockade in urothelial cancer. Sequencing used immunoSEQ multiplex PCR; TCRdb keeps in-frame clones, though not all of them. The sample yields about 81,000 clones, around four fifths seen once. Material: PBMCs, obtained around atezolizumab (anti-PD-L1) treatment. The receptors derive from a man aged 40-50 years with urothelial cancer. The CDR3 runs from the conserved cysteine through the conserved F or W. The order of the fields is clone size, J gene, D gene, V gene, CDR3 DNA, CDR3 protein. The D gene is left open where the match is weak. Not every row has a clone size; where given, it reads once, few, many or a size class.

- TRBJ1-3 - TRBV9 TGTGCCAGCAGCGTTGGGCAGACTGGAAACACCATATATTTT CASSVGQTGNTIYF
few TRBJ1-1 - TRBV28 TGTGCCAGCAGGCGCGATTTGACTGATATCCGCACTGAAGCTTTCTTT CASRRDLTDIRTEAFF
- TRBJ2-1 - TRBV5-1 TGCGCCAGCAGCTTGGGAGGGGGGGATGAGCAGTTCTTC CASSLGGGDEQFF
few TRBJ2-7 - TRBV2 TGTGCCAGCGCGGAGGCTCCGGCGTCCCGGCAGTACTTC CASAEAPASRQYF
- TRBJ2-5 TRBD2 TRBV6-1 TGTGCCAGCAGTGCCCGACTAGCGGGAGGTCGGGAGACCCAGTACTTC CASSARLAGGRETQYF
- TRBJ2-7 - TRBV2 TGTGCCAGCTTGGGGCCCCCCCTGGCGGGGCCCGCCTACGAGCAGTACTTC CASLGPPLAGPAYEQYF
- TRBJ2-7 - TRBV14 TGTGCCAGCAGCCAAGATCTCCCAAGGCTTCCGGGACTGGACTACGAGCAGTACTTC CASSQDLPRLPGLDYEQYF
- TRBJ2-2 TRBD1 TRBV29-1 TGCAGCGTTCGGGACAGCAACACCGGGGAGCTGTTTTTT CSVRDSNTGELFF
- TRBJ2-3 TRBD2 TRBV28 TGTGCCAGCCGAACGGGAGGGATCGCAGATACGCAGTATTTT CASRTGGIADTQYF
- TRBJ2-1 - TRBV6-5 TGTGCCAGCAGTTCCCGGGACACCTTCTACAATGAGCAGTTCTTC CASSSRDTFYNEQFF
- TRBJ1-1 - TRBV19 TGTGCCAGTAGTATCAGGCAGGTGCCGAAGGACACTGAAGCTTTCTTT CASSIRQVPKDTEAFF
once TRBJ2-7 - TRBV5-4 TGTGCCAGCAGCCCTAACTCTAGGGGGAACCTTCCCTACGAGCAGTACTTC CASSPNSRGNLPYEQYF
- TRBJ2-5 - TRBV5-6 TGTGCCAGCAGCTTGGAGGATATGGGGCAGGGGACCCAGTACTTC CASSLEDMGQGTQYF
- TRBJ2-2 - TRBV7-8 TGTGCCAGCAGCTTCAGTACCTGGGGCCCCGGGGAGCTGTTTTTT CASSFSTWGPGELFF
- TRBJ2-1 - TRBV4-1 TGCGCCAGCAGCCAAGTTGAAGCGGCCGCCAGCAAGATCTTC CASSQVEAAASKIF
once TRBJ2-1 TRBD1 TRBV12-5 TGTGCTAGTGGTTCAGGGACAGCCTCCTACAATGAGCAGTTCTTC CASGSGTASYNEQFF
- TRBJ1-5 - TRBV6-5 TGTGCCAGCGGGGAGGGGGACAATCAGCCCCAGCATTTT CASGEGDNQPQHF
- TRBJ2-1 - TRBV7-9 TGTGCCAGCAGCCCCCCCCTAGCTAAAAACAATGAGCAGTTCTTC CASSPPLAKNNEQFF
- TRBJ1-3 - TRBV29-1 TGCAGCGCCTCTAGGATCTCTGGAAACACCATATATTTT CSASRISGNTIYF
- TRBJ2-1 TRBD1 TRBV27 TGTGCCAGCGGCCACCCGGGACAGGGCTACAATGAGCAGTTCTTC CASGHPGQGYNEQFF
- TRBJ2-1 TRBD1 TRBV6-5 TGTGCCAGCAGTAATCGGGACAGGTGGTTTGATGAGCAGTTCTTC CASSNRDRWFDEQFF
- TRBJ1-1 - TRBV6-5 TGTGCCAGCAGTTACTCTCGGGTTCCAATGAACACTGAAGCTTTCTTT CASSYSRVPMNTEAFF
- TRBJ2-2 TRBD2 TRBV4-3 TGCGCCAGCAGTCATACTCTAGCGGTCACCGGGGAGCTGTTTTTT CASSHTLAVTGELFF
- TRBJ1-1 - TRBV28 TGTGCCAGCAGTGGACAAGTTGAAGCTTTCTTT CASSGQVEAFF
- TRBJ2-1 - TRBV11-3 TGTGCCAGCAGCTTTACAGGGAGCGGATACAATGAGCAGTTCTTC CASSFTGSGYNEQFF
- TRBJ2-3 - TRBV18 TGTGCCAGCTTCAGTATGGGGGCGGTCGATACGCAGTATTTT CASFSMGAVDTQYF
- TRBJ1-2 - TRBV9 TGTGCCAGCAGCACCCCACCGACAGGAAACTATGGCTACACCTTC CASSTPPTGNYGYTF
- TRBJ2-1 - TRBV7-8 TGTGCCAGCAGCTTCTCGGCGGGATATTGGACGGAGAAATCCTACAATGAGCAGTTCTTC CASSFSAGYWTEKSYNEQFF